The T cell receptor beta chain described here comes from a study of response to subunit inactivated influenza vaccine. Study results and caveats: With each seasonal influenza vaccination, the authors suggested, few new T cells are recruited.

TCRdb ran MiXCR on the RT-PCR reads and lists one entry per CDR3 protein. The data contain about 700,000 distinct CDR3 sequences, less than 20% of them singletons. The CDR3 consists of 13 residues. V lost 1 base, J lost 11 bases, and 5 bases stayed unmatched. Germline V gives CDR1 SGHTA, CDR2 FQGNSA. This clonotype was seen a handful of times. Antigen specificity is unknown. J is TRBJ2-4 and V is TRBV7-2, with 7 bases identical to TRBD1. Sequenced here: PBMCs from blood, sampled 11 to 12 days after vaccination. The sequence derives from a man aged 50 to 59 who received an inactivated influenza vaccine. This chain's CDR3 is CASSLVKGAFQYF. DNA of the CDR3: TGTGCCAGCAGCTTAGTCAAGGGGGCCTTTCAGTACTTC.